The source of this TCR beta chain is a study of blood T cell repertoires in COVID-19. On the study more broadly: Samples taken during acute and convalescent COVID-19 were collected in the United States, Italy and Spain. The analysed material was cDNA or gDNA that came from T cells, B-cell-depleted T cells, or PBMCs.

V was shortened by 4 bases and J by 1 base, with 4 bases between the two germline ends. The CDR3 extends over 12 amino acids. Germline assignment: CDR1 SGHTA and CDR2 FQGNSA. Under the authors' procedure: Amplified reference gene primers provided the basis for estimating nucleated cell counts. The method was immunoSEQ multiplex PCR; TCRdb's version includes in-frame clones alone and lacks a portion of them. D and trimming come from the DNA, and the V and J calls and clone size come from that table. The sample records fewer than 110,000 clones, around 90% being singletons. This chain joins TRBV7-2 and TRBJ1-1; D is unclear. The sequence was obtained from a man aged 45-60 years in a cohort sampled during active COVID-19. Sequenced material: peripheral blood. CDR3 in DNA: TGTGCCAGCAGCTGGAGGAACACTGAAGCTTTCTTT. It is translated as CASSWRNTEAFF.